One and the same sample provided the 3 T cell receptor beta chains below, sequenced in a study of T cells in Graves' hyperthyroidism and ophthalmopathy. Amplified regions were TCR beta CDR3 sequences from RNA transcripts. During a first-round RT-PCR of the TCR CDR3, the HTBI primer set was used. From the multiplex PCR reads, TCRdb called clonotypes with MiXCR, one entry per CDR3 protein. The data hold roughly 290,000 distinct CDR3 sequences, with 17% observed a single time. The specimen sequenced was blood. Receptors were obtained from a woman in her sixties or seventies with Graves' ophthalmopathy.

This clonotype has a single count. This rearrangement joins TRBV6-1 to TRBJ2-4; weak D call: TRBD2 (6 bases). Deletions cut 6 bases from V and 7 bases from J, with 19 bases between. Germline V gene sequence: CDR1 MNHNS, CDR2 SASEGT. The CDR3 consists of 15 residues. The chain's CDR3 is CASSPGRMVGNIQYF. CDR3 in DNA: TGTGCCAGCAGCCCAGGGAGGATGGTGGGGAACATTCAGTACTTC.

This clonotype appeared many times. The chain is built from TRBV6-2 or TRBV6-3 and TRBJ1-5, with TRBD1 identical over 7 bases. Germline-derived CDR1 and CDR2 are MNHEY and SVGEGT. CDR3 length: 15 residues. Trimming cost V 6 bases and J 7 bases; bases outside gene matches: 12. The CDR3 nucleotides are TGTGCCAGCAGCCCCCAACAGGGGCCAGGGCAGCCCCAGCATTTT. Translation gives CASSPQQGPGQPQHF.

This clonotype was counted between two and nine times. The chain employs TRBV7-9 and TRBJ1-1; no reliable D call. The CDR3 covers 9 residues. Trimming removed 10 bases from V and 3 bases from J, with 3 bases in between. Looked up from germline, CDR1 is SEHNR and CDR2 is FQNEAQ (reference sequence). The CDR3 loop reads CATHTEAFF. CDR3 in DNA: TGTGCCACCCACACTGAAGCTTTCTTT.